This T cell receptor (beta chain) emerged from a study of graft-versus-host responses after intestinal transplantation. CDR1 is SGHTA, CDR2 FQGTGA, per germline. J was trimmed by 1 base and V by 2 bases; bases with no gene match: 3. This CDR3 is built from 15 residues. As for this clone: The antigen remains undetermined.

Sequencing used immunoSEQ multiplex PCR; TCRdb keeps in-frame clones, though not all of them. The sample lists over 120,000 clones; 92% were seen once. The specimen was unstimulated CD4+ T cells sorted from spleen or lymph node cells, collected before intestinal transplant. The chain uses TRBV7-3 and TRBJ2-3, with 7 nucleotides matching TRBD2. The clonotype originates from a human donor who received an intestinal transplant. CDR3 bases: TGTGCCAGCAGCTTAGCGGGAGCGGGCACAGATACGCAGTATTTT. Protein product: CASSLAGAGTDTQYF.